Listed here are 23 T cell receptor beta chains from one sample, sequenced in a study of shared clonotypes between healthy human individuals. The data were produced by immunoSEQ multiplex PCR, yet TCRdb's version contains in-frame clones alone and is incomplete. The sample carries some 2,100,000 clones, under 97% recorded once. The material sequenced was naive CD4+ T cells sorted from blood. Subset meaning: CD45RA+ positively selected. The source is a young man in good health.

The chain has TRBV2 and TRBJ2-7; D gene uncertain. The CDR3 loop spans 13 amino acids. Germline V gene lookup returns CDR1 SNHLY and CDR2 FYNNEI. V lost 4 bases and J lost 0, with 7 bases in between. The CDR3 loop is CASSVQFSYEQYF. CDR3 sequence (DNA): TGTGCCAGCAGTGTACAGTTCTCCTACGAGCAGTACTTC.

This clone has more than one count but fewer than ten. This CDR3 is also generated by other DNA sequences in the sample. This rearrangement joins TRBV14 to TRBJ1-1; tentatively, D is TRBD1 (6 bases). The CDR3 extends over 13 amino acids. Germline V gene data show CDR1 as SGHDN and CDR2 as FVKESK. V was pared by 4 bases and J by 1 base, with 7 bases between. Written as DNA, the CDR3 is TGTGCCAGCAGCCGACAGGAGAACACTGAAGCTTTCTTT. Translating it yields CASSRQENTEAFF. Variable domain in full (rest from reference TRBV14 and TRBJ1-1): EAGVTQFPSHSVIEKGQTVTLRCDPISGHDNLYWYRRVMGKEIKFLLHFVKESKQDESGMPNNRFLAERTGGTYSTLKVQPAELEDSGVYFCASSRQENTEAFFGQGTRLTVV.

The chain recombines TRBV5-8 with TRBJ1-2, with a tentative D call TRBD1 (5 bases). Per the germline V gene, CDR1 is SGHTS and CDR2 is YDEGEE. CDR3 size: 15 residues. V was pared by 2 bases and J by 4 bases, with 15 bases between. The CDR3 sequence: CASSLGRGAGYGYTF. The DNA of the CDR3 is TGTGCCAGCAGCTTAGGGAGGGGCGCAGGCTATGGCTACACCTTC.

This clone has a single count. The J gene is TRBJ1-2, the V gene TRBV29-1, with TRBD1 as a possible D gene (5 bases). Trimming took 6 bases from V and 3 from J, leaving 17 bases between them. In germline, CDR1 is SQVTM, CDR2 ANQGSEA. The length of the CDR3 is 14 residues. The DNA for the CDR3 is TGCAGCGTCAAAGAGGCAGGGCTGGACTATGGCTACACCTTC. Translating gives CSVKEAGLDYGYTF.

This chain connects TRBV28 to TRBJ1-1; 7 bases fit TRBD1. The CDR3 has 13 amino acids. Looked up from germline, CDR1 is MDHEN and CDR2 is SYDVKM. The J segment lost 9 bases and the V segment lost 5 bases, leaving 9 bases of the junction unmatched. CDR3 DNA sequence: TGTGCCAGCAGTCCGACAGGGAGAGTCCAAGCTTTCTTT. Translation gives CASSPTGRVQAFF.

V gene TRBV4-1 combines with J gene TRBJ2-5; 8 positions agree with TRBD2. The trim removed 0 bases at V and 5 bases at J, leaving 8 bases unmatched. The CDR3 sequence is 16 residues long. Germline loops: CDR1 MGHRA, CDR2 YSYEKL. CDR3 sequence (DNA): TGCGCCAGCAGCCAAGATGGAGCGGGAGTTGGGGAGACCCAGTACTTC. Amino acids: CASSQDGAGVGETQYF.

CDR3 protein: CASSLALRLNNEQFF. CDR3 DNA sequence: TGTGCCAGCAGCTTAGCGCTGCGTCTGAACAATGAGCAGTTCTTC. The genes are TRBV11-1 and TRBJ2-1, with D uncertain. The V end lost 0 bases, the J end lost 5 bases, and 11 bases lay between the germline ends. CDR1 and CDR2 from the germline V gene are SGHAT and FQDESV (reference sequence). CDR3 length equals 15 residues.

This clone was detected once. The J gene is TRBJ1-4, the V gene TRBV15; D is perhaps TRBD1 (6 bases). Germline CDR1 and CDR2: LNHNV and YYDKDF (reference sequence). Trimming stripped 1 base from V and 0 bases from J, with 9 bases between. CDR3 length: 16 residues. CDR3 sequence: CATSRVTGATNEKLFF. The CDR3 DNA is TGTGCCACCAGCAGAGTGACAGGAGCAACTAATGAAAAACTGTTTTTT. Combining the CDR3 with reference TRBV15 and TRBJ1-4 gives the whole variable domain DAMVIQNPRYQVTQFGKPVTLSCSQTLNHNVMYWYQQKSSQAPKLLFHYYDKDFNNEADTPDNFQSRRPNTSFCFLDIRSPGLGDTAMYLCATSRVTGATNEKLFFGSGTQLSVL.

The J gene is TRBJ1-4, the V gene TRBV25-1; a possible D gene is TRBD1 (5 bases). The CDR3 has 15 residues. Germline V gene lookup returns CDR1 MGHDK and CDR2 SYGVNS. Trimming took off 4 bases at V and 0 bases at J, with 9 bases between the two ends. The CDR3 DNA is TGTGCCAGCAGTGCCCCAGGGCCAACTAATGAAAAACTGTTTTTT. This translates into CASSAPGPTNEKLFF.

The J gene is TRBJ2-7, the V gene TRBV9; TRBD1 might be the D (6 bases). The CDR3 runs to 14 residues. The germline gives CDR1 SGDLS, CDR2 YYNGEE. Trimming left V 8 bases short and J 2 bases short, with 17 bases between. CDR3 sequence (DNA): TGTGCCAGGGAAACAGGGAATACCGCCTACGAGCAGTACTTC. Protein: CARETGNTAYEQYF.

The V and J genes are TRBV5-6 and TRBJ2-7; 8 positions match TRBD2. The V and J ends lost 2 bases and 3 bases, in that order; junction bases with no gene match: 7. This CDR3 spans 15 amino acids. Germline loops: CDR1 SGHDT, CDR2 YYEEEE. The CDR3 DNA follows: TGTGCCAGCAGCTTCAGCGGGGGAATTTTCTACGAGCAGTACTTC. Its translation: CASSFSGGIFYEQYF.

The chain uses TRBV28 and TRBJ1-2; no definite D call. This CDR3 comprises 13 residues. V shed 10 bases and J shed 0 bases, with 12 bases lying between them. Per the germline V gene, CDR1 is MDHEN and CDR2 is SYDVKM. DNA for the CDR3: TGTGCCACTAGTGGCGGGGCTAACTATGGCTACACCTTC. Its translation is CATSGGANYGYTF.

The chain links TRBV4-3 to TRBJ2-5; D is undetermined. The germline V gene has CDR1 LGHNA and CDR2 YSLEER. Trimming removed 1 base from V and 4 bases from J, with 10 bases in between. CDR3 size: 14 residues. The CDR3 region is CASSQGVGRETQYF. CDR3 DNA: TGCGCCAGCAGCCAAGGAGTTGGTAGAGAGACCCAGTACTTC.

The chain employs TRBV30 and TRBJ2-6; D is ambiguous. Germline-derived CDR1 and CDR2 are GTSNPN and SVGIG (reference sequence). The CDR3 totals 15 residues. The V end was cut by 3 bases, the J end by 4 bases, with 13 bases between. In nucleotides, the CDR3 is TGTGCCTGGAGAGGTCCTGTACTGGGGGCCAACGTCCTGACTTTC. Amino acid sequence: CAWRGPVLGANVLTF.

In DNA form, the CDR3 reads TGTGCCAGCAGTTACTTATTGGGGATCGGGGAGCTGTTTTTT. Translation: CASSYLLGIGELFF. V is TRBV6-6 and J is TRBJ2-2; D not resolved. The V gene lost 1 base and the J gene lost 7 bases, with 10 bases spanning the gap. The CDR3 runs 14 residues. Germline CDR1 reads MNHNY; CDR2 reads SVGAGI (reference sequence).

The V and J genes are TRBV7-2 and TRBJ2-1; TRBD1 agrees at 7 bases. This CDR3 comprises 13 residues. Germline assignment: CDR1 SGHTA and CDR2 FQGNSA. J lost 9 bases, V lost 4 bases, and 6 bases had no gene match. The CDR3 sequence is CASSYRTGGEQFF. CDR3 DNA: TGTGCCAGCAGCTACAGGACAGGCGGTGAGCAGTTCTTC.

Turning to this clone: Other DNA sequences in the sample encode the same CDR3. J is TRBJ2-3 and V is TRBV7-2; no clear D. Germline V gives CDR1 SGHTA, CDR2 FQGNSA. Trimming took off 1 base at V and 4 bases at J, with 3 bases between the two ends. This CDR3 region has 12 residues. CDR3 DNA sequence: TGTGCCAGCAGCTTAGGGCCAGATACGCAGTATTTT. It yields the protein CASSLGPDTQYF.

V and J are TRBV7-6 and TRBJ2-7; 9 bases are shared with TRBD1. The CDR3 runs to 14 residues. Trimming at V came to 3 bases and at J to 6 bases, leaving 6 bases not matched to a gene. CDR1 and CDR2 from the germline V gene are SGHVS and FNYEAQ. The CDR3 DNA reads TGTGCCAGCAGCTTTGACAGGGGGTTGGGCGAGCAGTACTTC. Translation gives CASSFDRGLGEQYF.

CDR3 loop: CASSSGGTVNSPLHF. The CDR3 DNA reads as TGTGCCAGCAGCTCAGGCGGGACAGTCAATTCACCCCTCCACTTT. The chain couples TRBV27 to TRBJ1-6, with 7 bases identical to TRBD1. The CDR3 runs to 15 residues. The trim removed 6 bases at V and 7 bases at J, leaving 9 bases unmatched. Germline V gene sequence: CDR1 MNHEY, CDR2 SMNVEV (reference sequence).

Points on this clone: A junction boundary mismatches the germline segment, possibly from a read error. Other DNA sequences in this specimen translate into the identical CDR3. This chain connects TRBV6-5 to TRBJ1-2; TRBD1 might be the D (6 bases). The CDR3 has 15 amino acids. CDR1 and CDR2 from the germline V gene are MNHEY and SVGAGI. The CDR3 spells CASRPYSDRNYGYTF. CDR3 DNA sequence: TGTGCCAGCAGACCGTACTCTGACAGGAACTACGGCTACACCTTC.

This sequence joins TRBV5-6 and TRBJ1-5; D is uncertain. This CDR3 is built from 17 residues. The germline V gene encodes CDR1 SGHDT and CDR2 YYEEEE. V was cut by 4 bases and J by 0 bases, with 17 bases left in between. The CDR3 nucleotides are TGTGCCAGCAGCCGAGACCGACCCCGGAATAGCAATCAGCCCCAGCATTTT. Its translation is CASSRDRPRNSNQPQHF. The full variable domain, in which reference TRBV5-6 and TRBJ1-5 provide the parts outside the CDR3, is DAGVTQSPTHLIKTRGQQVTLRCSPKSGHDTVSWYQQALGQGPQFIFQYYEEEERQRGNFPDRFSGHQFPNYSSELNVNALLLGDSALYLCASSRDRPRNSNQPQHFGDGTRLSIL.

The chain joins TRBV12-5 to TRBJ2-1; 9 bases line up with TRBD2. Germline V lookup: CDR1 LGHNT, CDR2 FRNRAP. The CDR3 covers 17 residues. J was trimmed by 1 base and V by 6 bases; bases with no gene match: 10. The CDR3 sequence: CASGLRLAANSYNEQFF. The CDR3 DNA follows: TGTGCTAGTGGCCTGAGACTAGCGGCGAATTCCTACAATGAGCAGTTCTTC. The complete variable domain, with remaining parts taken from reference TRBV12-5 and TRBJ2-1, reads DARVTQTPRHKVTEMGQEVTMRCQPILGHNTVFWYRQTMMQGLELLAYFRNRAPLDDSGMPKDRFSAEMPDATLATLKIQPSEPRDSAVYFCASGLRLAANSYNEQFFGPGTRLTVL.

A remark on this clone: The same CDR3 can be traced to other DNA sequences in this sample. V usage is TRBV7-6 and J usage is TRBJ2-5; D call uncertain. Trimming left V 1 base short and J 3 bases short, with 6 bases between. Per the germline V gene, CDR1 is SGHVS and CDR2 is FNYEAQ. The CDR3 loop spans 13 amino acids. In nucleotides, the CDR3 is TGTGCCAGCAGCTTAGGCGGCAAAGAGACCCAGTACTTC. As protein: CASSLGGKETQYF.